One and the same sample provided the 20 T cell receptor beta chains below, sequenced in a study of post-analysis software for immune sequencing data. Tagging with unique molecular identifiers was a feature of the TCR beta cDNA libraries. TCRdb used MiXCR to reprocess the PCR reads, holding one entry per CDR3 protein. This table has about 770,000 distinct CDR3 sequences, 40% to 55% appearing once. No antigen has been identified for these receptors. Study findings and constraints: Relative to controls, patients had a few TRBV segments at higher frequency, with TRBV5-6, TRBV5-1 and TRBV20-1 among these.

Sequences were obtained from blood. The receptors stem from a girl between 10 and 17 years old with multiple sclerosis.

The chain carries TRBV4-2 and TRBJ1-5; D ambiguous. Germline V gene lookup returns CDR1 LGHNA and CDR2 YNFKEQ. The germline V and J ends were trimmed by 0 bases and 5 bases, with 14 bases remaining between them. CDR3 size: 16 residues. The CDR3 spells CASSQDTGERYQPQHF. CDR3 sequence (DNA): TGTGCCAGCAGCCAAGATACGGGAGAACGCTATCAGCCCCAGCATTTT.

This chain joins TRBV29-1 and TRBJ2-7, with TRBD2 matching 7 bases. CDR3 length: 19 amino acids. The germline CDR1 and CDR2 sequences are SQVTM and ANQGSEA. V lost 7 bases to trimming and J lost 3 bases; unmatched junction nucleotides: 27. The CDR3 nucleotides read TGCAGCGCACCTGGTCGGGAGGAGGAGTCAGTTAAAATGATCTACGAGCAGTACTTC. Translating it yields CSAPGREEESVKMIYEQYF.

This chain joins TRBV25-1 and TRBJ1-2; no clear D gene. Trimming shortened V by 0 bases and J by 1 base, and 9 bases separated the two germline ends. CDR3 size: 15 residues. CDR1 and CDR2 (germline): MGHDK, SYGVNS. CDR3 coding DNA: TGTGCCAGCAGTGAATATAGAGAGGATAACTATGGCTACACCTTC. It encodes CASSEYREDNYGYTF.

This sequence joins TRBV3-1 and TRBJ2-7; D call uncertain. The germline V gene encodes CDR1 LGHDT and CDR2 YNNKEL (reference sequence). Trimming shortened V by 2 bases and J by 2 bases, and 10 bases separated the two germline ends. This CDR3 contains 14 residues. CDR3 sequence (DNA): TGTGCCAGCAGCCAAAAGGGTGGGACCTACGAGCAGTACTTC. Translation: CASSQKGGTYEQYF.

The chain recombines TRBV4-2 with TRBJ2-3; 10 bases match TRBD2. V lost 0 bases and J lost 2; bases outside the gene matches: 8. CDR3 length equals 18 residues. Germline lookup yields CDR1 LGHNA and CDR2 YNFKEQ. The DNA of the CDR3 is TGTGCCAGCAGCCAAGACACCTTAGCGGGAGGCCACACAGATACGCAGTATTTT. Its translation is CASSQDTLAGGHTDTQYF.

The V and J genes are TRBV6-6 and TRBJ1-2, with D possibly TRBD1 on 6 matching bases. The V end was cut by 0 bases, the J end by 4 bases, with 18 bases between. The V gene's germline CDR1 is MNHNY and CDR2 SVGAGI (reference sequence). This CDR3 has 17 amino acids. CDR3 bases: TGTGCCAGCAGTTACTCCAATAACAGGGAGGCTAGCTATGGCTACACCTTC. Translated, it gives CASSYSNNREASYGYTF.

This chain joins TRBV18 and TRBJ1-2, with 10 bases aligning to TRBD1. This CDR3 spans 19 amino acids. Germline CDR1 and CDR2: KGHSH and LQKENI. Trimming removed 6 bases from V and 0 bases from J; junction bases left unmatched: 16. The CDR3 spells CASSAIIRDRGITNYGYTF. CDR3 in DNA: TGTGCCAGCTCGGCAATCATCCGGGACAGGGGAATTACTAACTATGGCTACACCTTC.

This clonotype was detected many times. The chain recombines TRBV7-9 with TRBJ2-7; D remains ambiguous. Germline V lookup: CDR1 SEHNR, CDR2 FQNEAQ (reference sequence). The CDR3 contains 14 residues. The V end lost 5 bases, the J end lost 4 bases, and 15 bases lay between the germline ends. The DNA for the CDR3 is TGTGCCAGCAGCCCGCCCGGGCTCACATACGAGCAGTACTTC. Translating it yields CASSPPGLTYEQYF.

The chain joins TRBV7-3 to TRBJ2-2; D remains unclear. Germline V CDR1 and CDR2: SGHTA, FQGTGA. The CDR3 runs to 13 residues. Trimming cost V 4 bases and J 1 base, with 4 bases left between them. The CDR3 region has the DNA TGTGCCAGCAGCTGGTTGAACACCGGGGAGCTGTTTTTT. It codes for CASSWLNTGELFF.

Here the CDR3 DNA reads TGCGCCAGCAGCCAAGAGGGGGCACAGGGGGCTAGGGAGACCCAGTACTTC. Translating gives CASSQEGAQGARETQYF. This sequence joins TRBV4-1 and TRBJ2-5, with TRBD1 matching 9 bases. Germline-derived CDR1 and CDR2 are MGHRA and YSYEKL. This CDR3 has 17 amino acids. J gave up 5 bases and V 0 bases, and 10 bases lay outside the gene matches.

J is TRBJ2-5 and V is TRBV12-3 or TRBV12-4; tentative D call: TRBD2 (5 bases). Trimming removed 5 bases at V and 5 bases at J, with 18 bases between. This CDR3 is 15 amino acids long. In DNA form, the CDR3 reads TGTGCCAGCAGTCGTTCCGGGAATGTGGAGGAGACCCAGTACTTC. Residues: CASSRSGNVEETQYF.

The chain recombines TRBV20-1 with TRBJ2-1, with D possibly TRBD2 on 5 matching bases. The length of the CDR3 is 11 residues. V was pared by 3 bases and J by 15 bases, with 15 bases between. Germline CDR1 DFQATT, CDR2 SNEGSKA (reference sequence). In DNA form, the CDR3 reads TGCAGTGCTAGTATCGGAGGATATTGGTTCTTC. Protein: CSASIGGYWFF.

The chain is built from TRBV21-1 and TRBJ2-5; TRBD1 was called by the table and not checked on the DNA. TRBV21-1 is given as a pseudogene. This CDR3 has 17 residues. The chain's CDR3 is CASSKSTTGGVGETQYF. The CDR3 nucleotides read TGTGCCAGCAGCAAATCGACTACAGGGGGTGTCGGGGAGACCCAGTACTTC.

The rearrangement joins TRBV29-1 to TRBJ2-7; no definite D call. In germline, CDR1 is SQVTM, CDR2 ANQGSEA. This CDR3 region has 13 residues. The ends were cut back, 4 bases at V and 2 bases at J, with 12 bases in the middle. The chain's CDR3 is CSVGATNTYEQYF. CDR3 nucleotides: TGCAGCGTTGGCGCGACAAATACCTACGAGCAGTACTTC.

The chain is built from TRBV6-1 and TRBJ2-1, with a weak D call TRBD1 (5 bases). Germline V gene lookup returns CDR1 MNHNS and CDR2 SASEGT. Trimming stripped 4 bases from V and 6 bases from J, with 19 bases between. The length of the CDR3 is 16 residues. CDR3 protein: CASSGSRAPTFNEQFF. CDR3 nucleotides: TGTGCCAGCAGTGGCTCCAGGGCCCCTACTTTCAATGAGCAGTTCTTC.

The V call is TRBV20-1, the J call TRBJ2-7; D is undetermined. This CDR3 has 13 amino acids. Germline V gives CDR1 DFQATT, CDR2 SNEGSKA (reference sequence). V dropped 5 bases and J dropped 0 bases, with 11 bases sitting between them. CDR3 region: CSARKAFSYEQYF. The CDR3, as DNA: TGCAGTGCTCGAAAGGCCTTCTCCTACGAGCAGTACTTC.

CDR3 bases: TGCAGCCTTCAGGTGGATGGCTACACCTTC. This translates into CSLQVDGYTF. J is TRBJ1-2 and V is TRBV29-1; D unresolved. CDR1 is SQVTM and CDR2 is ANQGSEA in the germline V gene. V was shortened by 8 bases and J by 6 bases, with 10 bases between the two germline ends. This CDR3 has 10 amino acids.

The J gene is TRBJ2-1, the V gene TRBV20-1; 10 bases are shared with TRBD2. The CDR3 is 15 amino acids. Germline CDR1 reads DFQATT; CDR2 reads SNEGSKA (reference sequence). J was trimmed by 8 bases and V by 0 bases; bases with no gene match: 7. The CDR3 region has the DNA TGCAGTGCTAGAGATCTAAGCGGGAGGGCCCATGAGCAGTTCTTC. Its translation is CSARDLSGRAHEQFF.

The chain joins TRBV20-1 to TRBJ2-1; possibly TRBD1 or TRBD2 for D (5 bases each). The V end was cut by 3 bases, the J end by 8 bases, with 14 bases between. The CDR3 loop spans 13 amino acids. Germline V lookup: CDR1 DFQATT, CDR2 SNEGSKA (reference sequence). CDR3 in amino acids: CSARAGTRDEQFF. CDR3 DNA: TGCAGTGCTAGGGCCGGGACGAGGGATGAGCAGTTCTTC.

The rearrangement joins TRBV6-5 to TRBJ2-5; D possibly corresponds to TRBD1 (6 bases). From germline, CDR1 is MNHEY and CDR2 SVGAGI. There are 13 residues in the CDR3. Trimming shortened V by 5 bases and J by 7 bases, and 14 bases separated the two germline ends. The CDR3 nucleotides read TGTGCCAGCAGTCAACCTGACAGGTTGACCCAGTACTTC. Its protein product is CASSQPDRLTQYF.